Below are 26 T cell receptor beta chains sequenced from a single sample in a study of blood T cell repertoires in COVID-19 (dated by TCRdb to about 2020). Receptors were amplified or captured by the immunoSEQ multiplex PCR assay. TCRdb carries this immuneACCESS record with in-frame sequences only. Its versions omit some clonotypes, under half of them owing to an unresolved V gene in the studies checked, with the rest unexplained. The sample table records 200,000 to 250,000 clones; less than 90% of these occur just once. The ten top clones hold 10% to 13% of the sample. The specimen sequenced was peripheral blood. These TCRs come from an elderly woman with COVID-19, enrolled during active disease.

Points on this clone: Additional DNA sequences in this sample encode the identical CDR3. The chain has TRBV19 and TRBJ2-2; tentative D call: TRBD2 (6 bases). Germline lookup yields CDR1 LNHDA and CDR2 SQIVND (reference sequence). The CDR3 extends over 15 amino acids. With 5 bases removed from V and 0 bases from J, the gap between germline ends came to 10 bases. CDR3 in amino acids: CASSGGTANTGELFF. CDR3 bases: TGTGCCAGTAGTGGGGGGACGGCGAACACCGGGGAGCTGTTTTTT.

CDR3 in amino acids: CASSTGELSYEQYF. The CDR3 DNA sequence: TGTGCCAGCTCCACAGGGGAACTCTCCTACGAGCAGTACTTC. The chain couples TRBV18 to TRBJ2-7, with 7 bases matching TRBD1. The CDR3 runs to 14 residues. The junction had 5 bases not matched to a gene; V was cut back by 6 bases and J by 0 bases. Germline lookup yields CDR1 KGHSH and CDR2 LQKENI.

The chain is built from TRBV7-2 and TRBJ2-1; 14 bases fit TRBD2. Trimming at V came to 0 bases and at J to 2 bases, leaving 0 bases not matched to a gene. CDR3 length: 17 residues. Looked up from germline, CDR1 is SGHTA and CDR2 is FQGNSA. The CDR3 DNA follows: TGTGCCAGCAGCTTAGCGGGACTAGCGGGAGCCTACAATGAGCAGTTCTTC. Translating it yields CASSLAGLAGAYNEQFF.

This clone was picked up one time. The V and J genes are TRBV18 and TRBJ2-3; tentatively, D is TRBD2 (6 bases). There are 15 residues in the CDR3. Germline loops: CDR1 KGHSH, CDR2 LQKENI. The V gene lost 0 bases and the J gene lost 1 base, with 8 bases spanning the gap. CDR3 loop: CASSPPPSGTDTQYF. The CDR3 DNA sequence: TGTGCCAGCTCACCACCCCCTAGCGGCACAGATACGCAGTATTTT.

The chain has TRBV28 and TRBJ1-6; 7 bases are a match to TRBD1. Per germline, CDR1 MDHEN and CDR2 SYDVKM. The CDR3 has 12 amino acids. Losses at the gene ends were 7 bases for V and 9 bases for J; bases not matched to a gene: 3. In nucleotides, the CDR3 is TGTGCCAGCACAGGGGGTGGTTCACCCCTCCACTTT. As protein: CASTGGGSPLHF.

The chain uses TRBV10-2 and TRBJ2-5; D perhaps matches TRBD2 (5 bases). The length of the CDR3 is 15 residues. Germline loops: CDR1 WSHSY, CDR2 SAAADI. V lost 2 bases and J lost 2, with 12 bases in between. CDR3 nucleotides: TGCGCCAGCAGTGAGGCCAGCGGAAGGCAAGAGACCCAGTACTTC. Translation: CASSEASGRQETQYF.

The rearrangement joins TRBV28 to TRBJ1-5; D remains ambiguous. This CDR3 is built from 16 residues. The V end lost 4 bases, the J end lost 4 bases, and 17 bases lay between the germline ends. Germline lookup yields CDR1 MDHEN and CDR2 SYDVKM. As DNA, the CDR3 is TGTGCCAGCAGTTCTAAATCGACCGGGATGAATCAGCCCCAGCATTTT. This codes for CASSSKSTGMNQPQHF.

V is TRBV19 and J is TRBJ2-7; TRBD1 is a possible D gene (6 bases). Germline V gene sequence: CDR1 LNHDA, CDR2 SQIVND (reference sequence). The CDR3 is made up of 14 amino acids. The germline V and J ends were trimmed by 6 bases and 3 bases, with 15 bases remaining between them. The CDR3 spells CASSPRTVDYEQYF. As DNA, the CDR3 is TGTGCCAGTAGCCCCAGGACAGTCGACTACGAGCAGTACTTC.

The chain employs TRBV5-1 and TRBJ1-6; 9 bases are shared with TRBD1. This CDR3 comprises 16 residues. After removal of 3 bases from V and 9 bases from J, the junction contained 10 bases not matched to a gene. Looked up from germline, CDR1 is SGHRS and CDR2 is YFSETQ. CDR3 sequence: CASSWVPGQGSSPLHF. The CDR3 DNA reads TGCGCCAGCAGCTGGGTACCGGGACAGGGTAGTTCACCCCTCCACTTT.

CDR3 nucleotide sequence: TGTGCCAGCAGTCCGGGAACATCCGGCTACACCTTC. Its protein is CASSPGTSGYTF. The chain employs TRBV6-5 and TRBJ1-2; D is unresolved. V lost 5 bases, J lost 8 bases, and 12 bases lay in between. The CDR3 loop spans 12 amino acids. Germline V gene data show CDR1 as MNHEY and CDR2 as SVGAGI.

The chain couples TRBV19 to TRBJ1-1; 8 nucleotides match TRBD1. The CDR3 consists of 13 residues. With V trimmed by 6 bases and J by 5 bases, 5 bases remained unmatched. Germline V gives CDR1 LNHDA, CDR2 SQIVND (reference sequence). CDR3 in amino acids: CASSGQGETEAFF. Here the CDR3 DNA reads TGTGCCAGTAGCGGACAGGGTGAAACTGAAGCTTTCTTT.

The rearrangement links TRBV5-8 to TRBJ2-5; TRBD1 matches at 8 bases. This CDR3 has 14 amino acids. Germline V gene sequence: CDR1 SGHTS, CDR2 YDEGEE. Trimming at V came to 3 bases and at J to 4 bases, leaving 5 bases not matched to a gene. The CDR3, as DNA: TGTGCCAGCAGCTACGGACAGGGTGTAGAGACCCAGTACTTC. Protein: CASSYGQGVETQYF.

The CDR3 DNA reads TGTGCCAGCGGATTAATGGGCGGAAACACCATATATTTT. It codes for CASGLMGGNTIYF. The chain couples TRBV6-5 to TRBJ1-3; D unclear. The CDR3 has 13 amino acids. With 8 bases removed from V and 4 bases from J, the gap between germline ends came to 12 bases. CDR1 and CDR2 (germline): MNHEY, SVGAGI.

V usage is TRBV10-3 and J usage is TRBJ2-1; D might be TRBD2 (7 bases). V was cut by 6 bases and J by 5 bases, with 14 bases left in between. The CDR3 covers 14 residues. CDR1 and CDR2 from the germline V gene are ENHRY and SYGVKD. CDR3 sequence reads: CAIREGGAHNEQFF. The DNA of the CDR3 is TGTGCCATCAGAGAGGGGGGGGCTCACAATGAGCAGTTCTTC.

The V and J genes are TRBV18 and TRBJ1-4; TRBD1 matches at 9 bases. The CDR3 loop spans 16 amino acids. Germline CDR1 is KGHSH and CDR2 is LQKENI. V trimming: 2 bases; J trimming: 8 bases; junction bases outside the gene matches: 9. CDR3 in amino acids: CASSPSTGGRGEKLFF. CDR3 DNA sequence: TGTGCCAGCTCACCATCCACAGGGGGCAGGGGAGAAAAACTGTTTTTT.

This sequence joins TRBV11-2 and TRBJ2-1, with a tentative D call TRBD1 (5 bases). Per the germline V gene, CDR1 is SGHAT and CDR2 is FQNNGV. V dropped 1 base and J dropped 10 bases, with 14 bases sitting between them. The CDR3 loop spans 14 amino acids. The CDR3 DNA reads TGTGCCAGCAGCTTAGGACAAGCAGGGTGGGAGCAGTTCTTC. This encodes CASSLGQAGWEQFF.

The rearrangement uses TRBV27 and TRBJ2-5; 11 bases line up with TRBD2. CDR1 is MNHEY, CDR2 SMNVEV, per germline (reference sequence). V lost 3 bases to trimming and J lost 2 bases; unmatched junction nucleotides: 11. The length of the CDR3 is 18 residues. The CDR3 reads CASSFFGLAGGLQETQYF. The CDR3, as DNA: TGTGCCAGCAGTTTTTTTGGTCTAGCGGGGGGTCTTCAAGAGACCCAGTACTTC.

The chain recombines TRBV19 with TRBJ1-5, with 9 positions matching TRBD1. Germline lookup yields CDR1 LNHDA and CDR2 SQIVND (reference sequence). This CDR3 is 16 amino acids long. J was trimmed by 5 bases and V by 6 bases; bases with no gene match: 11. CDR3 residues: CASRDPGQGDHQPQHF. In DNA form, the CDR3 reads TGTGCCAGTAGGGACCCGGGACAGGGTGATCATCAGCCCCAGCATTTT. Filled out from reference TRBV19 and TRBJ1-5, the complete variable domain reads DGGITQSPKYLFRKEGQNVTLSCEQNLNHDAMYWYRQDPGQGLRLIYYSQIVNDFQKGDIAEGYSVSREKKESFPLTVTSAQKNPTAFYLCASRDPGQGDHQPQHFGDGTRLSIL.

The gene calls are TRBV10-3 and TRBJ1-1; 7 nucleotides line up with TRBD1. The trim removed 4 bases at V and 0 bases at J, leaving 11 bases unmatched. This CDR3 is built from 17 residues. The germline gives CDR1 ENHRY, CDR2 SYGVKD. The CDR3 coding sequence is TGTGCCATCAGTGGTCGGAACAGGGGCCTCATGAACACTGAAGCTTTCTTT. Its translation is CAISGRNRGLMNTEAFF.

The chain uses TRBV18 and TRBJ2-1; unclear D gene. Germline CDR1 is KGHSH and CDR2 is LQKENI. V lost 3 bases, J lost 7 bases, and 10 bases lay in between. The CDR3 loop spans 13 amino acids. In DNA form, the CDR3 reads TGTGCCAGCTCACCTTCTATCGGTAATGAGCAGTTCTTC. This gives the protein CASSPSIGNEQFF.

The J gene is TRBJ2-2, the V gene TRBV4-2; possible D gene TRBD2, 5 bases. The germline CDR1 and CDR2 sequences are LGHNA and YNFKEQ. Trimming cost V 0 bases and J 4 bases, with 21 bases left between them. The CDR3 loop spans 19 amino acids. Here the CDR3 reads CASSQDVSGRGPATGELFF. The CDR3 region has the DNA TGTGCCAGCAGCCAAGATGTCAGCGGAAGAGGGCCCGCCACCGGGGAGCTGTTTTTT.

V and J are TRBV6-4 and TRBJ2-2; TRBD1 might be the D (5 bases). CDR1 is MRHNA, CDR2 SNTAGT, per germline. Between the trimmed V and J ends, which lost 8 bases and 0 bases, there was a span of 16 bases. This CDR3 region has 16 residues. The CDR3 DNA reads TGTGCCAGCTGTCGGCAGGGTAGTGCGAACACCGGGGAGCTGTTTTTT. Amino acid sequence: CASCRQGSANTGELFF.

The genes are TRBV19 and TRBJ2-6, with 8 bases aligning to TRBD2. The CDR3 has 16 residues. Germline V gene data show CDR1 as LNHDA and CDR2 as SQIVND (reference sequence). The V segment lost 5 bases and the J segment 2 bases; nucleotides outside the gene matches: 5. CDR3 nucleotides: TGTGCCAGTAGTGAACCGGGGGGGCCTGGGGCCAACGTCCTGACTTTC. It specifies CASSEPGGPGANVLTF.

This CDR3 is CASTSLGAGNYGYTF. The DNA for the CDR3 is TGTGCCAGCACTTCTTTGGGGGCCGGAAACTATGGCTACACCTTC. The chain recombines TRBV5-8 with TRBJ1-2; D is possibly TRBD1 (6 bases). Deletions cut 6 bases from V and 2 bases from J, with 17 bases between. This CDR3 region has 15 residues. CDR1 is SGHTS, CDR2 YDEGEE, per germline.

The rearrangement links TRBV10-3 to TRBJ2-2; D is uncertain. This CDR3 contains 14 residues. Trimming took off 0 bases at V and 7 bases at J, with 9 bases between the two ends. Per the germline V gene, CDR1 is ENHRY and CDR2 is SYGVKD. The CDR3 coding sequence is TGTGCCATCAGTGAGTCGGGCGACCGCGGGGAGCTGTTTTTT. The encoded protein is CAISESGDRGELFF.

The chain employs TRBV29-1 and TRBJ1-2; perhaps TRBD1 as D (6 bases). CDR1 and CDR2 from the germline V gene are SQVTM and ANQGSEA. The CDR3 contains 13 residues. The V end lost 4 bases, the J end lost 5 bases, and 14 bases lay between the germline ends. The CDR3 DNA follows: TGCAGCGTTGCATCAGGGGCTGCTTATGGCTACACCTTC. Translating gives CSVASGAAYGYTF.